This TCR beta chain was sequenced in a study of blood T cell repertoires in COVID-19 (TCRdb year 2020). For the wider study: The collaborator samples originated in the United States, Italy and Spain and spanned the acute and convalescent phases of COVID-19. The material from the prospective study consisted of cDNA or gDNA derived from T cells, B-cell-depleted T cells, or PBMCs. The dataset comprised deeply sampled blood TCRbeta repertoires from subjects exposed to, actively infected with, or recovered from COVID-19. The repertoires were released in a freely available public database intended as a resource for research on the immune response to SARS-CoV-2. Samples were obtained from the ongoing ImmuneRACE study (first 160 participants) and from some 1,300 subjects provided by 6 global collaborators. Nearly every sample came with metadata listing a de-identified subject ID, COVID-19 status, age in years and sex. HLA class I and class II types, where available, came from metadata supplied by the sample provider rather than from assay-based typing.

About this clone: Which antigen it targets is not known. Base qualities are missing; no much larger clone stands one base away.

Measured from the cysteine to the phenylalanine, the CDR3 is 13 residues long. The entry retains the CDR3 DNA only, 39 bases that are in frame from base 1. The germline V gene gives CDR1 as SGDLS and CDR2 as YYNGEE. V and J are truncated by 0 bases and 7 bases respectively, leaving an intervening sequence of 10 bases. TCRbeta CDR3 regions were amplified from genomic DNA using the immunoSEQ Assay, a bias-controlled multiplex PCR. The study's processing was this. Nucleated cell counts per sample were estimated from amplification of reference gene primers within the assay. Sequence reads were collapsed and filtered to measure the absolute abundance of every unique TCRbeta CDR3 rearrangement. For each sample, productive Simpson clonality was calculated as the square root of Simpson's diversity index over productive rearrangements. This immuneACCESS table, as held by TCRdb, lists in-frame sequences with V and J called but not all clones. Of the missing ones, under half trace to an unresolved V gene in checked studies; the others have no known cause. V, J and clone size derive from that table, while D and trimming were established from the DNA sequence. This sample is represented by around 330,000 clones; roughly 90% of them were singletons. Together, the top ten hold 3% to 4% of the sample.

The collaborating institutions used their own protocols to collect whole blood in K2EDTA tubes. For TCRbeta analysis, collaborators shipped samples in one of three forms: frozen whole blood, isolated PBMCs, or DNA extracted from either of those sample types. The research as a whole found: How much clinical and demographic metadata was included differed by source and by participant, and the metadata was provided uncurated.

The sequenced sample was peripheral blood. The sequence came from a woman aged 45-59 years with active or convalescent COVID-19. The V and J segments used are TRBV9 and TRBJ1-2; confidence is insufficient to name the D gene. The DNA sequence follows: TGTGCCAGCAGCGTAGTTGAGGGTTCTGGCTACACCTTC. This yields the protein CASSVVEGSGYTF.